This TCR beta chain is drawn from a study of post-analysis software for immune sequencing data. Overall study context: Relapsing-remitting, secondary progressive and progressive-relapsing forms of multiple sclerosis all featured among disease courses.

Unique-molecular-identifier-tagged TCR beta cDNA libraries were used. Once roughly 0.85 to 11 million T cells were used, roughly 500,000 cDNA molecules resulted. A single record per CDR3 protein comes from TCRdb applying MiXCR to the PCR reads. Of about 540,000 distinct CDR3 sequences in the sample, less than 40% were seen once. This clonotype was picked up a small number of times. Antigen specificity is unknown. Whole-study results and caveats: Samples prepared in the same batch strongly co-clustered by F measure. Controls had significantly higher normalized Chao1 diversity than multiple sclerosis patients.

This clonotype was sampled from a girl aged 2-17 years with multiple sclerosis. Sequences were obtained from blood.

The CDR3 loop reads CATSRTLGGYEQYF. The CDR3, as DNA: TGTGCCACCAGCAGAACCCTGGGGGGGTACGAGCAGTACTTC. The rearrangement links TRBV15 to TRBJ2-7, with 7 positions matching TRBD2. The CDR3 loop spans 14 amino acids. Germline-derived CDR1 and CDR2 are LNHNV and YYDKDF (reference sequence). The ends lost 2 bases at V and 4 bases at J; junction bases unmatched: 5.